Below, 28 T cell receptor beta chains from the same sample are listed, as sequenced in a study of shared clonotypes between healthy human individuals. Clones were sequenced by immunoSEQ multiplex PCR, and TCRdb holds only the in-frame ones, with some missing. The sample includes more than 2 million clones, 95% seen only once; the top ten take more than 0.1%. Sequencing input: naive CD4+ T cells sorted from blood. Subset described: CD45RA+ positively selected. The receptor source for this set is a man aged 18 to 29 in good health.

This clone is a singleton in its sample. Written as DNA, the CDR3 is TGTGCCAGCAGGAAAGCAGGGGCCCTAGCGGAGCAGTTCTTC. This translates into CASRKAGALAEQFF. V is TRBV27 and J is TRBJ2-1; possibly TRBD1 or TRBD2 for D (6 bases each). Per the germline V gene, CDR1 is MNHEY and CDR2 is SMNVEV (reference sequence). The CDR3 length is 14 residues. V lost 6 bases to trimming and J lost 10 bases, with 19 bases between them.

This sequence joins TRBV30 and TRBJ1-5, with unresolved D. V was clipped by 0 bases and J by 3 bases, with 6 bases between them. CDR1 and CDR2 from the germline V gene are GTSNPN and SVGIG (reference sequence). CDR3 length: 13 residues. Here the CDR3 reads CAWSVQFNQPQHF. The CDR3 bases are TGTGCCTGGAGTGTACAGTTCAATCAGCCCCAGCATTTT.

The V and J genes are TRBV13 and TRBJ2-7, with TRBD2 matching 8 bases. The CDR3 has 18 residues. V dropped 3 bases and J dropped 4; count of bases not matched to a gene: 17. CDR1 and CDR2 (germline): PRHDT, FYEKMQ (reference sequence). CDR3 sequence reads: CASSFILQRGNTGYEQYF. The CDR3 DNA follows: TGTGCCAGCAGCTTCATACTGCAGCGGGGGAACACTGGTTACGAGCAGTACTTC.

CDR3 protein: CASSEIAEGAFF. CDR3 nucleotide sequence: TGTGCCAGCAGTGAAATAGCGGAGGGAGCTTTCTTT. The rearrangement links TRBV6-1 to TRBJ1-1; D is ambiguous. Germline V gives CDR1 MNHNS, CDR2 SASEGT. Trimming pared 2 bases from V and 10 bases from J, leaving 11 bases between. The CDR3 is 12 residues long.

This clone occurred once. Distinct nucleotide sequences in the sample also encode this CDR3. The genes are TRBV28 and TRBJ2-5, with unresolved D. This CDR3 region has 12 residues. The V and J ends lost 1 base and 4 bases respectively, with 4 bases between them. Germline-derived CDR1 and CDR2 are MDHEN and SYDVKM. This CDR3 reads CASSLLRETQYF. The CDR3 nucleotides read TGTGCCAGCAGTTTATTACGAGAGACCCAGTACTTC. The full variable domain, its missing parts supplied by reference TRBV28 and TRBJ2-5, is DVKVTQSSRYLVKRTGEKVFLECVQDMDHENMFWYRQDPGLGLRLIYFSYDVKMKEKGDIPEGYSVSREKKERFSLILESASTNQTSMYLCASSLLRETQYFGPGTRLLVL.

This sequence joins TRBV18 and TRBJ2-7, with D uncertain. The CDR3 is made up of 14 amino acids. Trimming left V 0 bases short and J 5 bases short, with 11 bases between. CDR1 is KGHSH, CDR2 LQKENI, per germline. The chain's CDR3 is CASSPPNRGDEQYF. CDR3 sequence (DNA): TGTGCCAGCTCACCACCCAACAGAGGAGACGAGCAGTACTTC.

The J gene is TRBJ2-7, the V gene TRBV19; 10 bases fit TRBD2. CDR3 length: 17 amino acids. Germline CDR1 reads LNHDA; CDR2 reads SQIVND (reference sequence). V gave up 8 bases and J gave up 1 base; unmatched junction bases: 14. The CDR3 DNA reads TGTGCCAGTTCTTACGCCCCACTAGCGGGACGATCCTACGAGCAGTACTTC. It is translated as CASSYAPLAGRSYEQYF.

The chain employs TRBV6-5 and TRBJ2-1; tentatively, D is TRBD2 (5 bases). V gave up 0 bases and J gave up 9 bases, with 12 bases separating them. The CDR3 runs 14 residues. Germline loops: CDR1 MNHEY, CDR2 SVGAGI. The chain's CDR3 is CASSYSGGSGEQFF. CDR3 in DNA: TGTGCCAGCAGTTACTCGGGTGGGAGCGGTGAGCAGTTCTTC.

This sequence joins TRBV2 and TRBJ2-7; 9 bases are shared with TRBD2. Germline CDR1 reads SNHLY; CDR2 reads FYNNEI. The J segment lost 6 bases and the V segment lost 6 bases, leaving 0 bases of the junction unmatched. The CDR3 loop spans 11 amino acids. This CDR3 is CASRGLAEQYF. CDR3 DNA sequence: TGTGCCAGCAGGGGACTAGCCGAGCAGTACTTC.

This clone was seen just once. This rearrangement joins TRBV10-3 to TRBJ2-7; 9 bases align to TRBD2. J lost 5 bases, V lost 10 bases, and 9 bases had no gene match. Looked up from germline, CDR1 is ENHRY and CDR2 is SYGVKD. CDR3 length: 13 amino acids. The CDR3 coding sequence is TGTGCCACAAGACTAGCGGACCCCAACGAGCAGTACTTC. Translating gives CATRLADPNEQYF.

This clone was recorded only once. The chain uses TRBV5-1 and TRBJ2-2; a possible D gene is TRBD2 (5 bases). The CDR3 sequence is 15 residues long. Trimming took off 3 bases at V and 0 bases at J, with 9 bases between the two ends. CDR1 and CDR2 (germline): SGHRS, YFSETQ. The CDR3 nucleotides read TGCGCCAGCAGCTCGGACTGGACGAACACCGGGGAGCTGTTTTTT. Its translation is CASSSDWTNTGELFF. Based on the CDR3 plus reference TRBV5-1 and TRBJ2-2, the full variable domain is KAGVTQTPRYLIKTRGQQVTLSCSPISGHRSVSWYQQTPGQGLQFLFEYFSETQRNKGNFPGRFSGRQFSNSRSEMNVSTLELGDSALYLCASSSDWTNTGELFFGEGSRLTVL.

V usage is TRBV7-8 and J usage is TRBJ2-7; TRBD2 might be the D (5 bases). The CDR3 length is 11 residues. Trimming cost V 1 base and J 10 bases, with 8 bases left between them. CDR1 and CDR2 from the germline V gene are SGHVS and FQNEAQ. CDR3 residues: CASSLVPSQYF. In DNA, the CDR3 is TGTGCCAGCAGCTTAGTTCCTAGCCAGTACTTC.

The V call is TRBV4-3, the J call TRBJ2-7; 9 bases align to TRBD1. CDR1 is LGHNA, CDR2 YSLEER, per germline. Losses at the gene ends were 4 bases for V and 2 bases for J; bases not matched to a gene: 6. This CDR3 contains 15 residues. CDR3 sequence: CASSLETGGAYEQYF. CDR3 nucleotide sequence: TGCGCCAGCAGCCTAGAGACAGGGGGAGCCTACGAGCAGTACTTC.

Concerning this clone itself: Other DNA sequences from this sample encode an identical CDR3 as well. The gene calls are TRBV5-6 and TRBJ1-5; D perhaps matches TRBD1 (5 bases). The CDR3 length is 13 residues. Germline V gene data show CDR1 as SGHDT and CDR2 as YYEEEE. The V end lost 4 bases, the J end lost 6 bases, and 11 bases lay between the germline ends. DNA of the CDR3: TGTGCCAGCAGCCGGCAGGGCCGTCAGCCCCAGCATTTT. Residues: CASSRQGRQPQHF.

The chain couples TRBV7-2 to TRBJ1-4, with D possibly TRBD1 on 5 matching bases. This CDR3 is built from 17 residues. The germline V gene has CDR1 SGHTA and CDR2 FQGNSA. Trimming removed 6 bases at V and 4 bases at J, with 21 bases between. The CDR3 nucleotides read TGTGCCAGCAGTCGCAGAAGGCCAGCTAGGGGTAATGAAAAACTGTTTTTT. It is translated as CASSRRRPARGNEKLFF.

The V and J genes are TRBV6-6 and TRBJ1-1; D possibly corresponds to TRBD1 (6 bases). The CDR3 runs to 15 residues. Germline V CDR1 and CDR2: MNHNY, SVGAGI (reference sequence). Deletions cut 7 bases from V and 4 bases from J, with 19 bases between. CDR3 in DNA: TGTGCCAGCACCCCGGACAGAGGGCCGACCACTGAAGCTTTCTTT. It yields the protein CASTPDRGPTTEAFF.

This sequence joins TRBV7-2 and TRBJ2-5; 7 bases line up with TRBD1. The trim removed 5 bases at V and 5 bases at J, leaving 11 bases unmatched. The germline V gene has CDR1 SGHTA and CDR2 FQGNSA. The CDR3 is 15 residues long. The CDR3 sequence: CASSLQRQGWETQYF. DNA of the CDR3: TGTGCCAGCAGCCTACAGCGACAGGGTTGGGAGACCCAGTACTTC. Full variable domain (rest looked up from reference TRBV7-2 and TRBJ2-5): GAGVSQSPSNKVTEKGKDVELRCDPISGHTALYWYRQSLGQGLEFLIYFQGNSAPDKSGLPSDRFSAERTGGSVSTLTIQRTQQEDSAVYLCASSLQRQGWETQYFGPGTRLLVL.

This sequence joins TRBV19 and TRBJ2-5; 9 positions match TRBD1. The CDR3 is 15 amino acids. The trim removed 3 bases at V and 4 bases at J, leaving 6 bases unmatched. Per germline, CDR1 LNHDA and CDR2 SQIVND (reference sequence). CDR3 in DNA: TGTGCCAGTAGTATGTTGGGACAGGGCCGAGAGACCCAGTACTTC. Protein: CASSMLGQGRETQYF.

The V gene is TRBV7-8, the J gene TRBJ2-7; 7 positions match TRBD1. The CDR3 is 15 residues long. In germline, CDR1 is SGHVS, CDR2 FQNEAQ. V dropped 1 base and J dropped 1; count of bases not matched to a gene: 4. The CDR3 sequence: CASSLVRGQSYEQYF. The CDR3 nucleotides read TGTGCCAGCAGCTTAGTCCGGGGACAGTCCTACGAGCAGTACTTC.

The CDR3 DNA is TGCGCCAGCAGCTTGGTTGGCCGGAAAGGTACAGATACGCAGTATTTT. Its translation is CASSLVGRKGTDTQYF. The rearrangement links TRBV5-1 to TRBJ2-3, with no clear D. Germline V CDR1 and CDR2: SGHRS, YFSETQ. This CDR3 is 16 amino acids long. V lost 0 bases and J 3 bases, leaving 14 bases between the germline ends. Based on the CDR3 plus reference TRBV5-1 and TRBJ2-3, the full variable domain is KAGVTQTPRYLIKTRGQQVTLSCSPISGHRSVSWYQQTPGQGLQFLFEYFSETQRNKGNFPGRFSGRQFSNSRSEMNVSTLELGDSALYLCASSLVGRKGTDTQYFGPGTRLTVL.

The chain combines TRBV7-2 with TRBJ2-1; no reliable D call. V gave up 2 bases and J gave up 1 base, with 9 bases separating them. This CDR3 comprises 15 residues. Germline V CDR1 and CDR2: SGHTA, FQGNSA. The CDR3 region is CASSLTDTSYNEQFF. The DNA of the CDR3 is TGTGCCAGCAGCTTAACTGACACGTCCTACAATGAGCAGTTCTTC.

This chain uses TRBV18 with TRBJ2-3; D call uncertain. The CDR3 sequence is 16 residues long. Per the germline V gene, CDR1 is KGHSH and CDR2 is LQKENI. The V end lost 0 bases, the J end lost 0 bases, and 10 bases lay between the germline ends. CDR3 sequence: CASSPPILESTDTQYF. For the CDR3, the DNA is TGTGCCAGCTCACCACCGATCCTAGAAAGCACAGATACGCAGTATTTT.

The CDR3 DNA sequence: TGTGCCAGCAGTTCCGGGACAAGCAATTCACCCCTCCACTTT. Its translation is CASSSGTSNSPLHF. The chain combines TRBV2 with TRBJ1-6; a weak D match, TRBD1 (6 bases). The V gene's germline CDR1 is SNHLY and CDR2 FYNNEI. This CDR3 has 14 amino acids. Trimming stripped 5 bases from V and 7 bases from J, with 12 bases between.

V gene TRBV9 combines with J gene TRBJ2-3; 12 nucleotides agree with TRBD1. The germline gives CDR1 SGDLS, CDR2 YYNGEE. The J segment lost 2 bases and the V segment lost 3 bases, leaving 7 bases of the junction unmatched. The CDR3 totals 17 residues. CDR3 loop: CASSGPGTGGNTDTQYF. Written as DNA, the CDR3 is TGTGCCAGCAGCGGGCCTGGGACAGGGGGCAACACAGATACGCAGTATTTT.

This clone was counted a single time. The chain is built from TRBV6-5 and TRBJ2-7; TRBD2 matches at 10 bases. CDR1 and CDR2 (germline): MNHEY, SVGAGI. This CDR3 is 14 amino acids long. The V gene end was trimmed by 2 bases and the J gene end by 5 bases; junction bases not matched to a gene: 3. The DNA for the CDR3 is TGTGCCAGCAGTTACAGGCTAGCGGGAGACGAGCAGTACTTC. This gives the protein CASSYRLAGDEQYF.

The chain recombines TRBV5-1 with TRBJ2-5; D is perhaps TRBD2 (6 bases). This CDR3 has 15 residues. The V gene's germline CDR1 is SGHRS and CDR2 YFSETQ. V was clipped by 0 bases and J by 5 bases, with 14 bases between them. The CDR3 region has the DNA TGCGCCAGCAGCTTGGGTAGCGGAGGAGGGGAGACCCAGTACTTC. This encodes CASSLGSGGGETQYF.

The rearrangement links TRBV10-3 to TRBJ2-7; the D gene is possibly TRBD2 (6 bases). Germline V gives CDR1 ENHRY, CDR2 SYGVKD. Trimming pared 3 bases from V and 3 bases from J, leaving 12 bases between. The CDR3 covers 14 residues. This chain's CDR3 is CAISDTQGGYEQYF. In DNA, the CDR3 is TGTGCCATCAGTGATACGCAGGGAGGCTACGAGCAGTACTTC.

A single count supports this clone. V usage is TRBV5-6 and J usage is TRBJ2-2; no clear D. Germline V CDR1 and CDR2: SGHDT, YYEEEE. The CDR3 extends over 15 amino acids. Trimming left V 4 bases short and J 0 bases short, with 10 bases between. The DNA for the CDR3 is TGTGCCAGCAGCCGGTGGTCCGCGAACACCGGGGAGCTGTTTTTT. This encodes CASSRWSANTGELFF.